The clone carrying this T cell receptor (beta chain) has a handful of counts. Preparing the TCRbeta library involved the use of unique molecular identifiers. TCRdb reprocessed the PCR reads with MiXCR, giving one entry per CDR3 protein. The sample lists almost 400,000 distinct CDR3 sequences; approximately 20% were seen once. J was trimmed by 2 bases and V by 5 bases; bases with no gene match: 15. This CDR3 spans 19 amino acids. The source of the sample is a study of T-cell reconstitution after alpha-beta-depleted transplantation in children. The gene calls are TRBV12-3 or TRBV12-4 and TRBJ2-1, with 10 bases aligning to TRBD1. The sequencing here drew on PBMCs from the stem cell graft donor, taken from the stem cell graft. The TCR was taken from a human donor who donated a stem cell graft to a child with acute myeloid leukemia. The CDR3 protein is CASSPPGQGPRSPYNEQFF. As DNA, the CDR3 is TGTGCCAGCAGTCCACCGGGACAGGGGCCTCGGAGCCCCTACAATGAGCAGTTCTTC.